Each of the 24 T cell receptor beta chains below was sequenced from the same sample in a study of cytomegalovirus exposure and HLA in healthy donors. The PCR was carried out with 60 Vbeta primers and 13 Jbeta primers. Using immunoSEQ multiplex PCR, the repertoire was profiled, and TCRdb retains in-frame clones only, with some absent. Seen here are 150,000 to 200,000 clones, more than 60% observed once, and the top ten hold more than 9%. The specimen sequenced was PBMCs. All receptors derive from a man aged 30 to 39 in good health and CMV-seropositive.

This clone was picked up a small number of times. The chain has TRBV5-6 and TRBJ2-1; perhaps TRBD2 as D (6 bases). Germline CDR1 SGHDT, CDR2 YYEEEE. V shed 4 bases and J shed 9 bases, with 11 bases lying between them. The CDR3 sequence is 12 residues long. CDR3 loop: CASSGGGREQFF. In DNA form, the CDR3 reads TGTGCCAGCAGCGGGGGAGGACGTGAGCAGTTCTTC.

The chain combines TRBV7-9 with TRBJ2-5; D is perhaps TRBD2 (6 bases). V was cut by 2 bases and J by 2 bases, with 12 bases left in between. The length of the CDR3 is 15 residues. Germline V gives CDR1 SEHNR, CDR2 FQNEAQ (reference sequence). The CDR3 nucleotides read TGTGCCAGCAGCTTATATGAGCGGGTTCAAGAGACCCAGTACTTC. Translating it yields CASSLYERVQETQYF.

This clone was seen only once. V and J are TRBV6-5 and TRBJ1-2; maybe TRBD1 (6 bases). This CDR3 has 13 amino acids. V shed 9 bases and J shed 5 bases, with 16 bases lying between them. Germline CDR1 reads MNHEY; CDR2 reads SVGAGI. CDR3 in amino acids: CARDPGQIYGYTF. The CDR3 DNA is TGTGCCAGGGATCCCGGACAGATTTATGGCTACACCTTC.

V usage is TRBV28 and J usage is TRBJ2-2; D might be TRBD1 (6 bases). CDR1 is MDHEN and CDR2 is SYDVKM in the germline V gene. The CDR3 spans 15 residues. With 7 bases removed from V and 8 bases from J, the gap between germline ends came to 20 bases. In DNA, the CDR3 is TGTGCCAGCATGATACCCGGACAGATAGCTGGGGAGCTGTTTTTT. This sequence encodes CASMIPGQIAGELFF. Variable domain in full (rest from reference TRBV28 and TRBJ2-2): DVKVTQSSRYLVKRTGEKVFLECVQDMDHENMFWYRQDPGLGLRLIYFSYDVKMKEKGDIPEGYSVSREKKERFSLILESASTNQTSMYLCASMIPGQIAGELFFGEGSRLTVL.

This chain joins TRBV7-3 and TRBJ2-1, with a tentative D call TRBD2 (5 bases). Germline lookup yields CDR1 SGHTA and CDR2 FQGTGA. This CDR3 has 16 amino acids. Trimming removed 5 bases from V and 5 bases from J, with 19 bases in between. The CDR3 reads CASSPPRSDLNNEQFF. In DNA form, the CDR3 reads TGTGCCAGCAGCCCCCCTCGTAGCGACTTAAACAATGAGCAGTTCTTC.

This chain connects TRBV9 to TRBJ1-2; no clear D gene. The V end was cut by 2 bases, the J end by 4 bases, with 15 bases between. Germline CDR1 is SGDLS and CDR2 is YYNGEE. CDR3 length: 15 residues. The CDR3 sequence: CASSVSPSGFYGYTF. The CDR3 DNA sequence: TGTGCCAGCAGCGTCTCCCCTTCGGGGTTCTATGGCTACACCTTC.

This chain links TRBV7-2 with TRBJ2-5; maybe TRBD1 (5 bases). Trimming left V 5 bases short and J 5 bases short, with 18 bases between. CDR3 length: 15 residues. Germline lookup yields CDR1 SGHTA and CDR2 FQGNSA. CDR3 sequence reads: CASSQGVAIRETQYF. CDR3 nucleotides: TGTGCCAGCAGCCAAGGGGTGGCTATACGGGAGACCCAGTACTTC. Variable domain in full (rest from reference TRBV7-2 and TRBJ2-5): GAGVSQSPSNKVTEKGKDVELRCDPISGHTALYWYRQSLGQGLEFLIYFQGNSAPDKSGLPSDRFSAERTGGSVSTLTIQRTQQEDSAVYLCASSQGVAIRETQYFGPGTRLLVL.

The J gene is TRBJ2-7, the V gene TRBV27; possibly TRBD2 for D (6 bases). This CDR3 comprises 16 residues. V lost 0 bases and J lost 3, with 15 bases in between. Germline V gene sequence: CDR1 MNHEY, CDR2 SMNVEV (reference sequence). The CDR3 sequence: CASSLSGTIGGYEQYF. The CDR3 DNA reads as TGTGCCAGCAGTTTATCGGGGACCATCGGGGGCTACGAGCAGTACTTC.

CDR3 region: CASSPAALGDIQYF. The CDR3 coding sequence is TGTGCCAGCAGCCCTGCCGCTCTCGGGGACATTCAGTACTTC. The chain employs TRBV7-6 and TRBJ2-4; D perhaps matches TRBD2 (5 bases). Trimming pared 5 bases from V and 8 bases from J, leaving 16 bases between. The CDR3 loop spans 14 amino acids. Germline CDR1 is SGHVS and CDR2 is FNYEAQ.

The chain uses TRBV9 and TRBJ1-6; 9 bases line up with TRBD1. V was clipped by 0 bases and J by 10 bases; unmatched bases: 14. The germline gives CDR1 SGDLS, CDR2 YYNGEE. The length of the CDR3 is 18 residues. CDR3 sequence (DNA): TGTGCCAGCAGCGTAGAGGACACTCCCCGGGACAGGGAATCACCCCTCCACTTT. The encoded protein is CASSVEDTPRDRESPLHF.

This chain connects TRBV7-9 to TRBJ1-2; a possible D gene is TRBD1 (5 bases). Per germline, CDR1 SEHNR and CDR2 FQNEAQ (reference sequence). This CDR3 comprises 13 residues. V lost 4 bases, J lost 3 bases, and 9 bases lay in between. The CDR3 reads CASSSQGYYGYTF. The CDR3 region has the DNA TGTGCCAGCAGCTCCCAGGGTTACTATGGCTACACCTTC.

This clone was counted between two and nine times. The chain recombines TRBV7-8 with TRBJ2-5; D gene ambiguous. CDR1 and CDR2 from the germline V gene are SGHVS and FQNEAQ. The CDR3 loop spans 15 amino acids. V was clipped by 4 bases and J by 0 bases, with 12 bases between them. DNA for the CDR3: TGTGCCAGCAGCTCGGAGAGAGTGTACCAAGAGACCCAGTACTTC. Its protein is CASSSERVYQETQYF.

The rearrangement joins TRBV6-1 to TRBJ2-3, with 8 bases matching TRBD2. The trim removed 5 bases at V and 0 bases at J, leaving 4 bases unmatched. CDR1 is MNHNS, CDR2 SASEGT, per germline. There are 15 residues in the CDR3. Here the CDR3 DNA reads TGTGCCAGCAGTTTAGCGGGGTCTAGCACAGATACGCAGTATTTT. Translated, it gives CASSLAGSSTDTQYF.

V usage is TRBV2 and J usage is TRBJ1-2, with D hard to call. V gave up 3 bases and J gave up 4 bases, with 9 bases separating them. The CDR3 has 13 residues. Germline V lookup: CDR1 SNHLY, CDR2 FYNNEI. CDR3 loop: CASSDKTVYGYTF. Here the CDR3 DNA reads TGTGCCAGCAGTGATAAAACAGTCTATGGCTACACCTTC.

V and J are TRBV6-5 and TRBJ1-3, with TRBD1 as a possible D gene (6 bases). V was shortened by 5 bases and J by 0 bases, with 11 bases between the two germline ends. Per germline, CDR1 MNHEY and CDR2 SVGAGI. The CDR3 totals 15 residues. CDR3 region: CASSPGGNSGNTIYF. DNA for the CDR3: TGTGCCAGCAGTCCGGGGGGCAACTCTGGAAACACCATATATTTT.

The chain combines TRBV28 with TRBJ2-3; D is unresolved. Germline lookup yields CDR1 MDHEN and CDR2 SYDVKM. This CDR3 has 14 amino acids. Trimming cost V 4 bases and J 1 base, with 9 bases left between them. The CDR3 loop reads CASSSQVGTDTQYF. The CDR3 DNA sequence: TGTGCCAGCAGTTCTCAGGTGGGCACAGATACGCAGTATTTT. Drawing the rest from reference TRBV28 and TRBJ2-3, the complete variable domain is DVKVTQSSRYLVKRTGEKVFLECVQDMDHENMFWYRQDPGLGLRLIYFSYDVKMKEKGDIPEGYSVSREKKERFSLILESASTNQTSMYLCASSSQVGTDTQYFGPGTRLTVL.

The chain combines TRBV5-6 with TRBJ1-3; D is possibly TRBD1 (5 bases). V gave up 1 base and J gave up 0 bases, with 11 bases separating them. Germline-derived CDR1 and CDR2 are SGHDT and YYEEEE. CDR3 length: 16 amino acids. The CDR3 loop is CASSLSRTSSGNTIYF. CDR3 coding DNA: TGTGCCAGCAGCTTGAGTAGGACAAGCTCTGGAAACACCATATATTTT.

V gene TRBV5-5 combines with J gene TRBJ1-1; 9 bases line up with TRBD1. Germline values: CDR1 SGHKS, CDR2 YYEKEE (reference sequence). Trimming removed 4 bases from V and 2 bases from J; junction bases left unmatched: 12. The CDR3 totals 17 residues. CDR3 sequence (DNA): TGTGCCAGCAGCCTCTCCACCTCGGACAGGGGAAACACTGAAGCTTTCTTT. This translates into CASSLSTSDRGNTEAFF.

The chain links TRBV7-2 to TRBJ2-3; D is unclear. Trimming left V 5 bases short and J 2 bases short, with 5 bases between. The germline V gene has CDR1 SGHTA and CDR2 FQGNSA. The CDR3 covers 12 residues. The CDR3 is CASSPYTDTQYF. CDR3 in DNA: TGTGCCAGCAGCCCCTACACAGATACGCAGTATTTT.

The chain couples TRBV19 to TRBJ2-2; D might be TRBD1 (6 bases). This CDR3 is built from 15 residues. Trimming removed 3 bases at V and 8 bases at J, with 16 bases between. Looked up from germline, CDR1 is LNHDA and CDR2 is SQIVND (reference sequence). CDR3 sequence reads: CASSITWGLMGELFF. The CDR3 nucleotides read TGTGCCAGTAGTATCACCTGGGGGCTGATGGGGGAGCTGTTTTTT. The full variable domain, completed using reference TRBV19 and TRBJ2-2, is DGGITQSPKYLFRKEGQNVTLSCEQNLNHDAMYWYRQDPGQGLRLIYYSQIVNDFQKGDIAEGYSVSREKKESFPLTVTSAQKNPTAFYLCASSITWGLMGELFFGEGSRLTVL.

The chain carries TRBV7-9 and TRBJ2-2; D gene ambiguous. Germline CDR1 SEHNR, CDR2 FQNEAQ (reference sequence). Deletions cut 3 bases from V and 3 bases from J, with 5 bases between. The CDR3 spans 13 residues. The CDR3: CASSFRDTGELFF. The CDR3 region has the DNA TGTGCCAGCAGCTTCCGGGACACCGGGGAGCTGTTTTTT.

The CDR3 DNA is TGTGCCAGCAGCTTGCGTGGGGACTTCAGGGGGACTGAAGCTTTCTTT. Encoded protein: CASSLRGDFRGTEAFF. This chain uses TRBV5-4 with TRBJ1-1, with 7 bases fitting TRBD1. The germline CDR1 and CDR2 sequences are SGHNT and YYREEE (reference sequence). This CDR3 region has 16 residues. The V and J ends lost 1 base and 5 bases, in that order; junction bases with no gene match: 11.

This clone has just one count. The V call is TRBV27, the J call TRBJ1-1; TRBD1 aligns across 9 bases. With V trimmed by 1 base and J by 0 bases, 12 bases remained unmatched. Germline V gene sequence: CDR1 MNHEY, CDR2 SMNVEV (reference sequence). The length of the CDR3 is 19 residues. The CDR3 here is CASSLFGTPRDRVNTEAFF. For the CDR3, the DNA is TGTGCCAGCAGTTTATTTGGGACCCCCCGGGACAGGGTGAACACTGAAGCTTTCTTT.

This chain connects TRBV10-2 to TRBJ1-3; D call uncertain. The V and J ends lost 0 bases and 2 bases respectively, with 8 bases between them. The CDR3 is 15 amino acids. CDR1 WSHSY and CDR2 SAAADI come from the germline V gene. The CDR3 protein is CASSESPVAGNTIYF. As DNA, the CDR3 is TGCGCCAGCAGTGAGTCCCCGGTGGCTGGAAACACCATATATTTT.